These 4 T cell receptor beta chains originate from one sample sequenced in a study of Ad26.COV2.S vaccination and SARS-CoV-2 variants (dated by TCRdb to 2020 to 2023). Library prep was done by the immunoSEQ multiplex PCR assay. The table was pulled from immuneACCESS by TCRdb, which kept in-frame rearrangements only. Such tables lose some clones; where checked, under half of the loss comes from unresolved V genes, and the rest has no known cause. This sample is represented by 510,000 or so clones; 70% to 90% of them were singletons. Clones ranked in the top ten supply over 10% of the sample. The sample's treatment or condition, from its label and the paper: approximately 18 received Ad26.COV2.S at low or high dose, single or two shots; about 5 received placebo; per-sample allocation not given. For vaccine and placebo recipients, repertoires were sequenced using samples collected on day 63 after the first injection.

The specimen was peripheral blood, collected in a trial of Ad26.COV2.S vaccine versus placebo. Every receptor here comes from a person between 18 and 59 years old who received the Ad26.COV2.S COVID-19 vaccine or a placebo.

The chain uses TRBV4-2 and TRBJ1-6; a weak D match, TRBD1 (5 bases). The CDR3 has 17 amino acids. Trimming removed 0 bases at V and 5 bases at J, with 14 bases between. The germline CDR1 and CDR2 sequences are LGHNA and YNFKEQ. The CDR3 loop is CASSQDPRTKNNSPLHF. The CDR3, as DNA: TGTGCCAGCAGCCAAGACCCCCGGACAAAGAATAATTCACCCCTCCACTTT.

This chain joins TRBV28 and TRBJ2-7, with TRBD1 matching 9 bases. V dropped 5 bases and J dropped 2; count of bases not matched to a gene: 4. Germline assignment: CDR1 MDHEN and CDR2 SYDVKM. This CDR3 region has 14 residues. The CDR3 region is CASSPDRGPYEQYF. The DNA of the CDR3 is TGTGCCAGCAGTCCGGACAGGGGTCCCTACGAGCAGTACTTC.

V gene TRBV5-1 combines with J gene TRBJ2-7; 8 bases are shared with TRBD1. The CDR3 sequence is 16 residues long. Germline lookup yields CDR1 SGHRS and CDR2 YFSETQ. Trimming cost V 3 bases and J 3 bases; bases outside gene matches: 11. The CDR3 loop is CASSSATTGVNYEQYF. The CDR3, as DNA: TGCGCCAGCAGCTCCGCCACGACAGGGGTAAACTACGAGCAGTACTTC.

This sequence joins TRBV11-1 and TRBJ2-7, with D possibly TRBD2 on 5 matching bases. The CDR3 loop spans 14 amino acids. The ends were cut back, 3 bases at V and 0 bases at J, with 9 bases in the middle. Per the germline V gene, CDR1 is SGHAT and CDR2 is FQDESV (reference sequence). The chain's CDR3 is CASSLAGTSYEQYF. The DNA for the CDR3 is TGTGCCAGCAGCTTGGCGGGTACCTCCTACGAGCAGTACTTC.